These 20 T cell receptor beta chains share one sample of origin, sequenced in a study of early T cells in non-severe SARS-CoV-2 infection. Each CDR3 protein is one row after TCRdb ran MiXCR on the 5' RACE reads. The sample lists about 61,000 distinct CDR3 sequences, roughly 10% occurring once. Sequences were obtained from whole blood. The receptors come from an adult who was a healthcare worker with PCR-confirmed SARS-CoV-2 infection or an uninfected control (not recorded which).

The rearrangement links TRBV27 to TRBJ2-2; 7 bases align to TRBD1. The ends lost 3 bases at V and 2 bases at J; junction bases unmatched: 3. The CDR3 is 15 residues long. Germline CDR1 reads MNHEY; CDR2 reads SMNVEV (reference sequence). The CDR3 DNA sequence: TGTGCCAGCAGTTTCGGACAGGTCAACACCGGGGAGCTGTTTTTT. Translated, it gives CASSFGQVNTGELFF.

This clonotype was recorded a few times. This chain joins TRBV27 and TRBJ2-3, with TRBD2 matching over 7 bases. The CDR3 spans 18 residues. The V and J ends lost 3 bases and 6 bases, in that order; junction bases with no gene match: 18. Germline values: CDR1 MNHEY, CDR2 SMNVEV (reference sequence). For the CDR3, the DNA is TGTGCCAGCAGTTTTATAACCGGGACTACTAAAAATAAGGATACGCAGTATTTT. Its translation is CASSFITGTTKNKDTQYF.

Comments on this clonotype: Just one base apart from a much larger clone, this may be a read error. The chain employs TRBV7-3 and TRBJ2-5; 8 bases align to TRBD1. This CDR3 is built from 15 residues. The germline V gene encodes CDR1 SGHTA and CDR2 FQGTGA. The CDR3 nucleotides read TGTGCCAGCAGCTCGCCCGGGACAGGCCAAGAGACCCAGCACTTC. It translates to CASSSPGTGQETQHF. Full variable domain (remainder filled in from reference TRBV7-3 and TRBJ2-5): GAGVSQTPSNKVTEKGKYVELRCDPISGHTALYWYRQSLGQGPEFLIYFQGTGAADDSGLPNDRFFAVRPEGSVSTLKIQRTERGDSAVYLCASSSPGTGQETQHFGPGTRLLVL.

In its sample, this clonotype was seen a few times. The V call is TRBV9, the J call TRBJ2-3, with D unresolved. V was shortened by 1 base and J by 4 bases, with 7 bases between the two germline ends. Germline-derived CDR1 and CDR2 are SGDLS and YYNGEE. This CDR3 is built from 13 residues. The CDR3 DNA reads TGTGCCAGCAGCGTACTGGACGCAGATACGCAGTATTTT. Protein product: CASSVLDADTQYF.

The chain links TRBV5-4 to TRBJ1-5; TRBD1 might be the D (6 bases). Germline-derived CDR1 and CDR2 are SGHNT and YYREEE (reference sequence). The length of the CDR3 is 13 residues. V dropped 3 bases and J dropped 7 bases, with 11 bases sitting between them. This CDR3 reads CASSSGGAQPQHF. In nucleotides, the CDR3 is TGTGCCAGCAGCTCGGGGGGGGCCCAGCCCCAGCATTTT.

The V and J genes are TRBV5-4 and TRBJ2-7, with a weak D call TRBD2 (5 bases). V lost 4 bases and J lost 1, with 12 bases in between. Per the germline V gene, CDR1 is SGHNT and CDR2 is YYREEE (reference sequence). The CDR3 is made up of 14 amino acids. CDR3 nucleotides: TGTGCCAGCAGCCCAAGGGAGCGGTCCTACGAGCAGTACTTC. Protein: CASSPRERSYEQYF.

The sample holds many counts of this clonotype. This rearrangement joins TRBV5-4 to TRBJ1-1; 7 bases map to TRBD1. CDR3 size: 14 residues. The ends lost 4 bases at V and 3 bases at J; junction bases unmatched: 6. Per the germline V gene, CDR1 is SGHNT and CDR2 is YYREEE (reference sequence). The CDR3 nucleotides read TGTGCCAGCAGCGGACAGGCGATGGACACTGAAGCTTTCTTT. Residues: CASSGQAMDTEAFF. The entire variable domain, with the rest obtained from reference TRBV5-4 and TRBJ1-1, is as follows: ETGVTQSPTHLIKTRGQQVTLRCSSQSGHNTVSWYQQALGQGPQFIFQYYREEENGRGNFPPRFSGLQFPNYSSELNVNALELDDSALYLCASSGQAMDTEAFFGQGTRLTVV.

In its sample, this clonotype was seen many times. The chain is built from TRBV5-6 and TRBJ2-5; D not resolved. Germline V gene sequence: CDR1 SGHDT, CDR2 YYEEEE. Trimming removed 2 bases from V and 1 base from J, with 18 bases in between. CDR3 length equals 17 residues. The chain's CDR3 is CASSFADHPGRQETQYF. DNA of the CDR3: TGTGCCAGCAGCTTCGCGGACCACCCCGGACGCCAAGAGACCCAGTACTTC. Supplemented by reference TRBV5-6 and TRBJ2-5, the full variable domain reads DAGVTQSPTHLIKTRGQQVTLRCSPKSGHDTVSWYQQALGQGPQFIFQYYEEEERQRGNFPDRFSGHQFPNYSSELNVNALLLGDSALYLCASSFADHPGRQETQYFGPGTRLLVL.

The J gene is TRBJ2-3, the V gene TRBV5-1; D not resolved. The V gene's germline CDR1 is SGHRS and CDR2 YFSETQ. CDR3 length: 15 residues. Trimming cost V 3 bases and J 0 bases, with 11 bases left between them. The CDR3 sequence: CASSYDHPSTDTQYF. The CDR3 DNA sequence: TGCGCCAGCAGCTACGACCATCCTAGCACAGATACGCAGTATTTT.

The V and J genes are TRBV28 and TRBJ2-3; the D is unclear. The V end lost 2 bases, the J end lost 7 bases, and 10 bases lay between the germline ends. CDR1 is MDHEN, CDR2 SYDVKM, per germline. This CDR3 spans 13 amino acids. CDR3 coding DNA: TGTGCCAGCAGTTTAGTCTCGGTCAATACGCAGTATTTT. It codes for CASSLVSVNTQYF.

This clonotype was observed many times. The chain joins TRBV2 to TRBJ2-7; D possibly matches TRBD1 or TRBD2 (5 bases each). The CDR3 loop spans 14 amino acids. Germline CDR1 and CDR2: SNHLY and FYNNEI. The ends were cut back, 1 base at V and 4 bases at J, with 11 bases in the middle. The CDR3 nucleotides read TGTGCCAGCAGTGAAGGGTGGGGACCTTACGAGCAGTACTTC. It specifies CASSEGWGPYEQYF.

V usage is TRBV3-1 and J usage is TRBJ2-7, with TRBD1 as a possible D gene (6 bases). Deletions cut 4 bases from V and 3 bases from J, with 13 bases between. CDR1 LGHDT and CDR2 YNNKEL come from the germline V gene (reference sequence). The CDR3 spans 14 residues. The CDR3 sequence is CASSLPGHSYEQYF. The DNA of the CDR3 is TGTGCCAGCAGCCTCCCGGGACACAGCTACGAGCAGTACTTC.

This clonotype showed up just a few times. This sequence joins TRBV30 and TRBJ1-4; the D is unclear. V gave up 0 bases and J gave up 7 bases, with 12 bases separating them. Germline V gene sequence: CDR1 GTSNPN, CDR2 SVGIG (reference sequence). The CDR3 contains 14 residues. This CDR3 is CAWSVRGGSEKLFF. CDR3 in DNA: TGTGCCTGGAGTGTACGGGGAGGTAGTGAAAAACTGTTTTTT.

This clonotype was recorded many times. CDR3 sequence reads: CASSEGPKNYGYTF. As DNA, the CDR3 is TGTGCCAGCAGTGAGGGCCCGAAAAATTATGGCTACACCTTC. The rearrangement links TRBV6-1 to TRBJ1-2; no firm D call. The V end was cut by 3 bases, the J end by 5 bases, with 13 bases between. This CDR3 spans 14 amino acids. Germline V gene sequence: CDR1 MNHNS, CDR2 SASEGT.

The chain employs TRBV12-3 or TRBV12-4 and TRBJ1-5; 8 nucleotides match TRBD1. With V trimmed by 6 bases and J by 3 bases, 4 bases remained unmatched. The length of the CDR3 is 14 residues. This CDR3 is CASSRDRSNQPQHF. As DNA, the CDR3 is TGTGCCAGCAGCCGGGACAGGTCCAATCAGCCCCAGCATTTT.

This clonotype was picked up many times. The rearrangement uses TRBV5-4 and TRBJ1-2, with unresolved D. Germline-derived CDR1 and CDR2 are SGHNT and YYREEE (reference sequence). V was trimmed by 3 bases and J by 1 base, leaving 10 bases between them. This CDR3 contains 14 residues. The CDR3 nucleotides read TGTGCCAGCAGCTCAGGACGGAATAACTATGGCTACACCTTC. Residues: CASSSGRNNYGYTF.

The V and J genes are TRBV6-5 and TRBJ2-2; 10 nucleotides match TRBD1. Germline V gene data show CDR1 as MNHEY and CDR2 as SVGAGI. The CDR3 has 16 residues. J gave up 7 bases and V 1 base, and 6 bases lay outside the gene matches. CDR3 bases: TGTGCCAGCAGTTACTTCCGGGACAGGGGAGGCGGGGAGCTGTTTTTT. As protein: CASSYFRDRGGGELFF.

This clonotype has more than one count but fewer than ten. The CDR3 nucleotides read TGTGCCAGCAGCTCGGACGACGCCTACGAGCAGTACTTC. Its protein product is CASSSDDAYEQYF. This chain links TRBV7-9 with TRBJ2-7, with D unclear. Between the trimmed V and J ends, which lost 4 bases and 2 bases, there was a span of 9 bases. Germline V gene data show CDR1 as SEHNR and CDR2 as FQNEAQ (reference sequence). The CDR3 has 13 amino acids.

This clonotype has a count of ten or more. The chain employs TRBV11-2 and TRBJ2-1; D unclear. The V end was cut by 5 bases, the J end by 0 bases, with 11 bases between. Germline-derived CDR1 and CDR2 are SGHAT and FQNNGV. The CDR3 is 15 amino acids. CDR3 residues: CASSVGDTSYNEQFF. The CDR3 nucleotides read TGTGCCAGCAGCGTTGGTGACACCTCCTACAATGAGCAGTTCTTC. The full variable domain, its missing parts supplied by reference TRBV11-2 and TRBJ2-1, is EAGVAQSPRYKIIEKRQSVAFWCNPISGHATLYWYQQILGQGPKLLIQFQNNGVVDDSQLPKDRFSAERLKGVDSTLKIQPAKLEDSAVYLCASSVGDTSYNEQFFGPGTRLTVL.

In this sample, this clonotype turned up a few times. The chain combines TRBV4-2 with TRBJ2-3; D gene uncertain. The germline CDR1 and CDR2 sequences are LGHNA and YNFKEQ. This CDR3 has 17 amino acids. V lost 0 bases, J lost 2 bases, and 15 bases lay in between. The CDR3, as DNA: TGTGCCAGCAGCCAAGATTTATTAGGAGTTCCCACAGATACGCAGTATTTT. Protein product: CASSQDLLGVPTDTQYF.